This T cell receptor beta chain came from a study of blood T cell repertoires in COVID-19. Whole-study context: Donors in the United States, Italy and Spain gave samples during acute or convalescent COVID-19. In each case, the material was cDNA or gDNA derived from T cells, B-cell-depleted T cells, or PBMCs.

This CDR3 has 15 residues. Germline CDR1 reads LNHDA; CDR2 reads SQIVND (reference sequence). V was trimmed by 3 bases and J by 5 bases, leaving 14 bases between them. The data were produced by immunoSEQ multiplex PCR, yet TCRdb's version contains in-frame clones alone and is incomplete. The sample holds a few hundred thousand clones; 89% are singletons and the top ten take approximately 0.94%. The receptor comes from a woman aged 40 to 50 who had recovered from COVID-19. The J gene is TRBJ2-1, the V gene TRBV19, with a tentative D call TRBD2 (5 bases). Sequences were obtained from peripheral blood. The CDR3 coding sequence is TGTGCCAGTAGTATGGCTAGCTTACTCGACAATGAGCAGTTCTTC. This encodes CASSMASLLDNEQFF.